The source of this TCR beta chain is a study of beta chain features in type 1 diabetes. cDNA synthesis used the whole RNA isolate, giving expressed TCRB sequences. Only in-frame clones appear in the TCRdb table, and some are missing; sequencing was by immunoSEQ multiplex PCR. The repertoire consists of 120,000 to 150,000 clones, with about 10% occurring once and the leading ten covering roughly 1.3%. This clone was seen more than once but under ten times. The sequencing input was naive CD4+ T cells from blood. The sequence was obtained from a man younger than 35 in good health.

In nucleotides, the CDR3 is TGTGCCAGCAGCCGGCCCGGGGGAACAGGTATAGGGCAGTACTTC. The encoded protein is CASSRPGGTGIGQYF. This chain links TRBV5-8 with TRBJ2-7; possibly TRBD2 for D (6 bases). This CDR3 is 15 amino acids long. Germline lookup yields CDR1 SGHTS and CDR2 YDEGEE. V lost 4 bases, J lost 9 bases, and 23 bases lay in between.